Presented here are 23 T cell receptor beta chains from one specimen sequenced in a study of T cells in Graves' hyperthyroidism and ophthalmopathy. RNA transcripts provided the source from which TCR beta CDR3 regions were amplified. The primer set for the first-round RT-PCR of the TCR CDR3 was HTBI. One entry per CDR3 protein results from TCRdb running MiXCR on the multiplex PCR reads. The sample consists of 500,000 to 800,000 distinct CDR3 sequences, 45% of them appearing once. The sequenced sample consisted of peripheral blood or thyroid tissue (not recorded which). All receptors derive from an adult man with Graves' disease, either hyperthyroidism or ophthalmopathy (not recorded which).

This clonotype appeared many times. This chain connects TRBV29-1 to TRBJ1-1; D unresolved. The CDR3 has 12 residues. CDR1 is SQVTM and CDR2 is ANQGSEA in the germline V gene. The V end was cut by 5 bases, the J end by 1 base, with 8 bases between. The CDR3 nucleotides are TGCAGCGTTTCTGGCAGGAACACTGAAGCTTTCTTT. Translated, it gives CSVSGRNTEAFF.

V gene TRBV20-1 combines with J gene TRBJ2-7; D is possibly TRBD2 (6 bases). The germline gives CDR1 DFQATT, CDR2 SNEGSKA (reference sequence). V lost 0 bases, J lost 0 bases, and 21 bases lay in between. The CDR3 runs to 18 residues. CDR3 nucleotides: TGCAGTGCTAGAGATGAGGGGAAACCGGGACTGTACTCCTACGAGCAGTACTTC. Its translation is CSARDEGKPGLYSYEQYF.

This clonotype was seen just once. A much larger clone differs from this one at a single base, so this may be a read error. The chain carries TRBV29-1 and TRBJ1-2; D not certain. CDR1 is SQVTM, CDR2 ANQGSEA, per germline. Trimming stripped 5 bases from V and 4 bases from J, with 8 bases between. The CDR3 loop spans 11 amino acids. Here the CDR3 reads CSVQTPYGYTF. Written as DNA, the CDR3 is TGCAGCGTTCAAACACCCTATGGCTACACCTTC.

As regards this clonotype: One end of the junction does not line up with germline, which may come from a read error. This chain uses TRBV24-1 with TRBJ1-4, with D possibly TRBD1 on 6 matching bases. The CDR3 consists of 15 residues. Germline V CDR1 and CDR2: KGHDR, SFDVKD. The CDR3: CATSDSGATNEKLSF. The CDR3 DNA sequence: TGTGCCACCAGTGATTCGGGGGCGACTAATGAAAAACTGTCTTTT.

This clonotype was recorded at least ten times. The junction shows a germline mismatch at one end, possibly a read error. This chain links TRBV7-6 with TRBJ1-1, with D uncertain. Germline assignment: CDR1 SGHVS and CDR2 FNYEAQ. The CDR3 sequence is 13 residues long. The CDR3 loop is CASSADPNTEAFF. The DNA for the CDR3 is TGTGCTAGCAGCGCAGATCCGAACACTGAAGCTTTCTTT.

The table lists this clonotype with many counts. The rearrangement uses TRBV11-2 and TRBJ1-5; D gene ambiguous. CDR3 size: 13 residues. CDR1 and CDR2 (germline): SGHAT, FQNNGV. V shed 3 bases and J shed 2 bases, with 5 bases lying between them. CDR3 residues: CASSFNGNQPQHF. In DNA form, the CDR3 reads TGTGCCAGCAGCTTTAACGGCAATCAGCCCCAGCATTTT.

The rearrangement links TRBV7-8 to TRBJ1-1, with a tentative D call TRBD1 (5 bases). Germline-derived CDR1 and CDR2 are SGHVS and FQNEAQ. The V and J ends lost 5 bases and 1 base respectively, with 11 bases between them. The CDR3 sequence is 14 residues long. The DNA of the CDR3 is TGTGCCAGCAGCCAAGGGGAGGGGAACACTGAAGCTTTCTTT. Translating it yields CASSQGEGNTEAFF. Full variable domain (remainder filled in from reference TRBV7-8 and TRBJ1-1): GAGVSQSPRYKVAKRGQDVALRCDPISGHVSLFWYQQALGQGPEFLTYFQNEAQLDKSGLPSDRFFAERPEGSVSTLKIQRTQQEDSAVYLCASSQGEGNTEAFFGQGTRLTVV.

The chain couples TRBV7-2 to TRBJ1-6; no definite D call. Between the trimmed V and J ends, which lost 4 bases and 13 bases, there was a span of 17 bases. The CDR3 extends over 14 amino acids. Germline CDR1 SGHTA, CDR2 FQGNSA. The CDR3 region is CASSSGMRNQPLHF. CDR3 DNA sequence: TGTGCCAGCAGCTCCGGGATGCGCAATCAGCCCCTCCACTTT.

The chain has TRBV2 and TRBJ1-1, with no clear D. V lost 6 bases, J lost 3 bases, and 14 bases lay in between. The CDR3 contains 14 residues. Germline V CDR1 and CDR2: SNHLY, FYNNEI. The CDR3 coding sequence is TGTGCCAGCAGGGTGGGGTCGGTGGACACTGAAGCTTTCTTT. This translates into CASRVGSVDTEAFF.

This clonotype was seen a handful of times. This rearrangement joins TRBV7-9 to TRBJ1-6, with a tentative D call TRBD1 (6 bases). CDR1 is SEHNR and CDR2 is FQNEAQ in the germline V gene (reference sequence). The V gene lost 7 bases and the J gene lost 1 base, with 14 bases spanning the gap. The length of the CDR3 is 16 residues. The CDR3 sequence: CASNAGDVSYNSPLHF. The CDR3 DNA follows: TGTGCCAGCAATGCAGGGGACGTATCCTATAATTCACCCCTCCACTTT.

Of note for this clonotype: A much larger clone differs by one base, so this may be a read error. The chain links TRBV19 to TRBJ2-7; the D is unclear. The germline V and J ends were trimmed by 6 bases and 8 bases, with 11 bases remaining between them. The CDR3 consists of 11 residues. Germline V gives CDR1 LNHDA, CDR2 SQIVND (reference sequence). CDR3 DNA: TGTGCCAGTAGCCGCGAGGACCAGCAGTACTTC. Its translation: CASSREDQQYF.

This clonotype was counted between two and nine times. The chain links TRBV20-1 to TRBJ2-5, with D maybe TRBD2 (6 bases). Trimming cost V 3 bases and J 1 base, with 12 bases left between them. The germline CDR1 and CDR2 sequences are DFQATT and SNEGSKA (reference sequence). This CDR3 spans 14 amino acids. Written as DNA, the CDR3 is TGCAGTGCTAGTGTGGCGGGAAGCCAAGAGACCCAGTACTTC. This encodes CSASVAGSQETQYF.

This clonotype was counted a few times. CDR3 bases: TGTGCCAGCAGTTCCCGTGGGGGTGGCTACACCTTC. Translation: CASSSRGGGYTF. This chain uses TRBV12-3 or TRBV12-4 with TRBJ1-2; weak D call: TRBD1 (5 bases). CDR3 size: 12 residues. Trimming cost V 4 bases and J 7 bases, with 10 bases left between them.

This clonotype was detected many times. J is TRBJ1-1 and V is TRBV2; D is unresolved. Trimming removed 7 bases at V and 1 base at J, with 7 bases between. In germline, CDR1 is SNHLY, CDR2 FYNNEI. This CDR3 comprises 12 residues. The CDR3 nucleotides are TGTGCCAGCATACGAACGAACACTGAAGCTTTCTTT. Translating it yields CASIRTNTEAFF.

This chain uses TRBV2 with TRBJ1-6, with 10 positions matching TRBD1. The CDR3 is 14 amino acids. V gave up 5 bases and J gave up 10 bases; unmatched junction bases: 5. CDR1 and CDR2 from the germline V gene are SNHLY and FYNNEI. The CDR3 coding sequence is TGTGCCAGCAGTCCGGGACAGGGGTGGTCACCCCTCCACTTT. Its translation is CASSPGQGWSPLHF. The whole variable domain, filled in from reference TRBV2 and TRBJ1-6, reads EPEVTQTPSHQVTQMGQEVILRCVPISNHLYFYWYRQILGQKVEFLVSFYNNEISEKSEIFDDQFSVERPDGSNFTLKIRSTKLEDSAMYFCASSPGQGWSPLHFGNGTRLTVT.

The V gene is TRBV24-1, the J gene TRBJ2-5; D could derive from TRBD1 or TRBD2 (6 bases each). The germline V gene has CDR1 KGHDR and CDR2 SFDVKD. The length of the CDR3 is 14 residues. V dropped 9 bases and J dropped 9 bases, with 22 bases sitting between them. CDR3 sequence (DNA): TGTGCCACCGGGGACGCAGGAGGGGGTCAGCCCCAGTACTTC. This sequence encodes CATGDAGGGQPQYF.

The chain couples TRBV7-3 to TRBJ2-5; possibly TRBD1 or TRBD2 for D (5 bases each). The germline V gene has CDR1 SGHTA and CDR2 FQGTGA. Between the trimmed V and J ends, which lost 0 bases and 2 bases, there was a span of 10 bases. CDR3 length: 15 amino acids. The CDR3 bases are TGTGCCAGCAGCTTAACGGGGGTGGGGCAAGAGACCCAGTACTTC. It yields the protein CASSLTGVGQETQYF.

The rearrangement joins TRBV11-2 to TRBJ1-1; D uncertain. Germline CDR1 is SGHAT and CDR2 is FQNNGV. This CDR3 is built from 13 residues. V was shortened by 11 bases and J by 2 bases, with 15 bases between the two germline ends. The CDR3 nucleotides are TGTGCCTGGAGTTTCCAAAGAAACACTGAAGCTTTCTTT. This translates into CAWSFQRNTEAFF.

V usage is TRBV7-2 and J usage is TRBJ1-3, with a weak D call TRBD1 (6 bases). In germline, CDR1 is SGHTA, CDR2 FQGNSA. The CDR3 runs 15 residues. Deletions cut 0 bases from V and 2 bases from J, with 8 bases between. The CDR3 reads CASSLAGTPGNTIYF. CDR3 nucleotides: TGTGCCAGCAGCTTAGCAGGGACACCTGGAAACACCATATATTTT.

The chain recombines TRBV12-3 or TRBV12-4 with TRBJ2-2; the D gene is possibly TRBD1 (5 bases). This CDR3 region has 14 residues. Trimming left V 3 bases short and J 3 bases short, with 8 bases between. CDR3 in amino acids: CASSFDRDTGELFF. Written as DNA, the CDR3 is TGTGCCAGCAGTTTCGACAGAGACACCGGGGAGCTGTTTTTT.

This chain joins TRBV10-3 and TRBJ1-4; TRBD1 matches at 9 bases. The CDR3 runs 14 residues. V trimming: 10 bases; J trimming: 8 bases; junction bases outside the gene matches: 11. CDR1 is ENHRY, CDR2 SYGVKD, per germline. The CDR3 loop is CATRTDRGGEKLFF. Here the CDR3 DNA reads TGTGCCACGCGAACGGACAGGGGAGGGGAAAAACTGTTTTTT.

This clonotype was seen ten or more times. CDR3 loop: CASSGTSGTGGYAAFF. The DNA of the CDR3 is TGTGCCAGCAGTGGCACTTCCGGGACAGGGGGGTACGCGGCTTTCTTT. V gene TRBV2 combines with J gene TRBJ1-1; TRBD1 aligns across 11 bases. J gave up 11 bases and V 4 bases, and 15 bases lay outside the gene matches. Germline assignment: CDR1 SNHLY and CDR2 FYNNEI. The CDR3 runs 16 residues.

This clonotype was seen at least ten times. This chain joins TRBV29-1 and TRBJ1-1; 9 bases map to TRBD1. This CDR3 is built from 12 residues. J gave up 10 bases and V 6 bases, and 9 bases lay outside the gene matches. Germline V gives CDR1 SQVTM, CDR2 ANQGSEA. CDR3 bases: TGCAGCGTGATCTCCGAGACAGGGGGAGCTTTCTTT. This gives the protein CSVISETGGAFF. The variable domain in full, with the rest retrieved from reference TRBV29-1 and TRBJ1-1, is SAVISQKPSRDICQRGTSLTIQCQVDSQVTMMFWYRQQPGQSLTLIATANQGSEATYESGFVIDKFPISRPNLTFSTLTVSNMSPEDSSIYLCSVISETGGAFFGQGTRLTVV.